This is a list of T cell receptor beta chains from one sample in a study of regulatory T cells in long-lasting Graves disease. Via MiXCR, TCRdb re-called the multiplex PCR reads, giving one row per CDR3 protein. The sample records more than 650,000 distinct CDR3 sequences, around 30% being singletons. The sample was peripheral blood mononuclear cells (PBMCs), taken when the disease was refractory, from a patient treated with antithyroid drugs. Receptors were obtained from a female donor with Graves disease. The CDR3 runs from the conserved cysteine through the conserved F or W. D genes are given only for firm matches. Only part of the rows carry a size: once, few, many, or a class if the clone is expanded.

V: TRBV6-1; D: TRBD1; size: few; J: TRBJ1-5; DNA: TGTGCCAGCAGTGAGACAGGGGTCGGCAATCAGCCCCAGCATTTT; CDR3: CASSETGVGNQPQHF
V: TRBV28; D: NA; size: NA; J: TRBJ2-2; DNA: TGTGCCACTTGTCTGAATTTGGGAGGGAACACCGGGGAGCTGTTTTTT; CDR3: CATCLNLGGNTGELFF
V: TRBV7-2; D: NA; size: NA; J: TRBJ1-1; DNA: TGTGCCAGCAGCCGCCAGACGATTGAAGCTTTCTTT; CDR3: CASSRQTIEAFF
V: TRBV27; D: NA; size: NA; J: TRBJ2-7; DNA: TGTGCCAGCAGTGGAAACCAGGCCCTCTCCTACGAGCAGTACTTC; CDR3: CASSGNQALSYEQYF
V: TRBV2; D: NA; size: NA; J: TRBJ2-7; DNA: TGTGCCAGCGATCAGGGTTCGTCCCGCTCCTACGAGCAGTACTTC; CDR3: CASDQGSSRSYEQYF
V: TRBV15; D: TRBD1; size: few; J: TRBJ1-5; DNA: TGTGCCACCAGCAGGAGGGGGCAGGAGAGCAATCAGCCCCAGCATTTT; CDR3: CATSRRGQESNQPQHF
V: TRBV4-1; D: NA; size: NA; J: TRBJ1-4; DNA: TGCGCCAGCAGCCAAGGGGGGATCAATGAAAAACTGTTTTTT; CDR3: CASSQGGINEKLFF
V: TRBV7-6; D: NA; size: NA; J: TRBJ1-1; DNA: TGTGCCAGCCTAGACGGGGGTAACGGGAACACTGAAGCTTTCTTT; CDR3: CASLDGGNGNTEAFF
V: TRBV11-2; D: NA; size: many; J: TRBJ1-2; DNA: TGTGCCAGCAGCTTCCGCTCCCCTAACTATGGCTACACCTTC; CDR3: CASSFRSPNYGYTF
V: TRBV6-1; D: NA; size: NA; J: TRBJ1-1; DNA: TGTGCCAGCAGTGAAGCGCAGGGGAGTACTGAAGCTTTCTTT; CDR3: CASSEAQGSTEAFF
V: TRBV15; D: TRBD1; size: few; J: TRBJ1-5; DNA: TGTGCCACCAGCAGAGTAGAGGGGGCCACCCATGGTCCCCAGCATTTT; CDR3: CATSRVEGATHGPQHF
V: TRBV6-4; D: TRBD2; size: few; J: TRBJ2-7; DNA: TGTGCCAGCAGATTACTAGCGGGAGGAGGCGAGCAGTACTTC; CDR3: CASRLLAGGGEQYF
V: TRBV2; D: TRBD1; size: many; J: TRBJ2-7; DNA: TGTGCCAGCAGTGACGGACAGGGCCCCTACGAGCAGTACTTC; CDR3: CASSDGQGPYEQYF
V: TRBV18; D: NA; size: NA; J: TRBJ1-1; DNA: TGTGCCAGCTCACCTGCCGACACCCGGGGGAACACTGAAGCTTTCTTT; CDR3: CASSPADTRGNTEAFF
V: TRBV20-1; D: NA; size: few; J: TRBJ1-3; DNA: TGCAGTGCTAGTTCCCCGATCTCTGGAAACACCATATATTTT; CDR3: CSASSPISGNTIYF
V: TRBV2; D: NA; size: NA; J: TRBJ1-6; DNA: TGTGCCAGCAGGAGGGGCAGAGAGAATAATTCACCCCTCCACTTT; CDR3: CASRRGRENNSPLHF
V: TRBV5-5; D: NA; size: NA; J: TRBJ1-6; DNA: TGTGCCAGCAGCCGAATACAAAATTCACCCCTCCACTTT; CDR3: CASSRIQNSPLHF
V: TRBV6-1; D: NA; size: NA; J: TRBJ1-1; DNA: TGTGCCAGCAGTGCTCGACAGAAAAACACTGAAGCTTTCTTT; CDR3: CASSARQKNTEAFF
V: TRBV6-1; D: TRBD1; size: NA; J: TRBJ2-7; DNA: TGTGCCAGCAGGCCAGGGGGAAAGAGCTCCTACGAGCAGTACTTC; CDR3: CASRPGGKSSYEQYF
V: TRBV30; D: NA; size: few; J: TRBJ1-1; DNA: TGTGCCTGGAGTAACACAGGGCGAACTGAAGCTTTCTTT; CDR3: CAWSNTGRTEAFF
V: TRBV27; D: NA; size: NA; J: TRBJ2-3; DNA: TGTGCCAGCAGCCTTTCATCCGTGAGTACGCAGTATTTT; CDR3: CASSLSSVSTQYF
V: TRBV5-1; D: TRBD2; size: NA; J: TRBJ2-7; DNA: TGCGCCAGCAGCCCCTCGACTAGCCCCGGCTACGAGCAGTACTTC; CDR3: CASSPSTSPGYEQYF
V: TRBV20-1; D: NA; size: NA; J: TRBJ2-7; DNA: TGCAGTGCTAGAGTGAGGTCCCCCTACGAGCAGTACTTC; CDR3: CSARVRSPYEQYF
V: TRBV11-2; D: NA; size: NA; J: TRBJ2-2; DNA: TGTGCCAGCGCCCTGGGGGGCCGGGCCGGGGAGCTGTTTTTT; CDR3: CASALGGRAGELFF
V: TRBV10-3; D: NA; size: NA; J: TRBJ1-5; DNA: TGTGCCATCAGTGCTGCCCCCAGCCCTCAGCCCCAGCATTTT; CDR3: CAISAAPSPQPQHF
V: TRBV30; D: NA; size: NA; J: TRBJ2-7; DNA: TGTGCCTGGAAGAAGAGCTCCTACGAGCAGTACTTC; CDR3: CAWKKSSYEQYF
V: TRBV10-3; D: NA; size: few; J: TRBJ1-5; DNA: TGTGCCAGCGCCGAATCGGGACTCAATCAGCCCCAGCATTTT; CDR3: CASAESGLNQPQHF
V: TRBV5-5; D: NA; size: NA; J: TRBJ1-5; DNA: TGTGCCAGCAGCGAGGACGTCTTTGGTCAGCCCCAGCATTTT; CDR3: CASSEDVFGQPQHF
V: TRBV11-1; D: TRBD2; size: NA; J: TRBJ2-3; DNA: TGTGCCAGCAGCTTAGGGACGGGGGGAGCGGGCACAGATACGCAGTATTTT; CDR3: CASSLGTGGAGTDTQYF
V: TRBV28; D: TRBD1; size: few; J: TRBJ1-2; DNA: TGTGCCAGCAGTTTCCCCGGGGAGGGGGCATGCTACACCTTC; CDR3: CASSFPGEGACYTF
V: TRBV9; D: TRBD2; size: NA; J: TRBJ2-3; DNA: TGTGCCAGCAGCGTAGCCCCCTCCCAACTAGCGGGAGATTCAGATACGCAGTATTTT; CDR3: CASSVAPSQLAGDSDTQYF
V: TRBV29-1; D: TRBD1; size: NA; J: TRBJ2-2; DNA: TGCAGCGTACGGGACAGAAGGAACACCGGGGAGCTGTTTTTT; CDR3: CSVRDRRNTGELFF
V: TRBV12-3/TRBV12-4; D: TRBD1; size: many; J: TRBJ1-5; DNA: TGTGCCAGCAGTAGGGACAGCCCCAATCAGCCCCAGCATTTT; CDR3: CASSRDSPNQPQHF
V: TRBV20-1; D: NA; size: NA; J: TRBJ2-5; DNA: TGCAGTGCTAGGGCCGAGGGGGCCCAGTACTTC; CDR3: CSARAEGAQYF
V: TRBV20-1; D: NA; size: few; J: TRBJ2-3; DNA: TGCAGTGCTAGTGGCCAGAGTAGTACAGATACGCAGTATTTT; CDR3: CSASGQSSTDTQYF